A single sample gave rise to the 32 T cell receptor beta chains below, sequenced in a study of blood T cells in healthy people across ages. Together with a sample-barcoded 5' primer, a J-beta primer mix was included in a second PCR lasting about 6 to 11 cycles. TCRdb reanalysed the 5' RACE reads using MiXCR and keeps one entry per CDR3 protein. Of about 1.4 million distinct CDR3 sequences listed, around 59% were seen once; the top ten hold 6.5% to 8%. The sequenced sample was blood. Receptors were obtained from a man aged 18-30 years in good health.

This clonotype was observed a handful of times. CDR3 sequence reads: CAISEPTGLGNKANYGYTF. CDR3 bases: TGTGCCATCAGTGAGCCTACAGGTCTCGGTAACAAAGCTAACTATGGCTACACCTTC. V is TRBV10-3 and J is TRBJ1-2, with D perhaps TRBD1 (5 bases). The CDR3 extends over 19 amino acids. Germline V lookup: CDR1 ENHRY, CDR2 SYGVKD. Deletions cut 2 bases from V and 0 bases from J, with 22 bases between.

CDR3 in DNA: TGTGCCAGCACTAGCGGGTCGGCTAGCACAGATACGCAGTATTTT. It specifies CASTSGSASTDTQYF. This chain joins TRBV12-3 or TRBV12-4 and TRBJ2-3; 8 positions match TRBD2. The CDR3 covers 15 residues. V was pared by 7 bases and J by 0 bases, with 6 bases of the junction left unmatched.

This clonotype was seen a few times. The CDR3, as DNA: TGTGCCAGCAGGAGAGAGTTGGAGCAGTTCTTC. Translating it yields CASRRELEQFF. The J gene is TRBJ2-1, the V gene TRBV6-5, with D unresolved. The CDR3 has 11 amino acids. From germline, CDR1 is MNHEY and CDR2 SVGAGI. Trimming shortened V by 6 bases and J by 10 bases, and 10 bases separated the two germline ends.

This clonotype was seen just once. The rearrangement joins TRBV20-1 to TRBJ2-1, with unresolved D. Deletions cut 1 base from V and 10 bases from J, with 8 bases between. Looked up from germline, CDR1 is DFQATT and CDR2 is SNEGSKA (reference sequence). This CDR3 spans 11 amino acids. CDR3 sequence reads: CSARGPSEQFF. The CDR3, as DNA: TGCAGTGCTAGAGGACCCTCAGAGCAGTTCTTC.

The CDR3 DNA follows: TGTGCCAGCAGCCAAGATTTGCGGGTCCCTAAGACCCAGTACTTC. Its translation is CASSQDLRVPKTQYF. The V gene is TRBV3-1, the J gene TRBJ2-7; possible D gene TRBD2, 5 bases. The J call may not be correct, given that the DNA end is closer to TRBJ2-5. CDR1 LGHDT and CDR2 YNNKEL come from the germline V gene (reference sequence). This CDR3 contains 15 residues.

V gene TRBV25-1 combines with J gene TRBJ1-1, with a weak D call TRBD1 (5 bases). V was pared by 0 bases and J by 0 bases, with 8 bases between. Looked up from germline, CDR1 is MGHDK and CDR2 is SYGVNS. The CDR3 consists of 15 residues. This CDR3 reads CASSEYGAMNTEAFF. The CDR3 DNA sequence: TGTGCCAGCAGTGAATACGGGGCAATGAACACTGAAGCTTTCTTT.

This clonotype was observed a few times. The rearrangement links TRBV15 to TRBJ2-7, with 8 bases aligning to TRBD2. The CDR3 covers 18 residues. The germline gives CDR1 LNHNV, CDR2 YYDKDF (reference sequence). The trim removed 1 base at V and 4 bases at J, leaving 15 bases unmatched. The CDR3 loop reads CATSRALLESQREYEQYF. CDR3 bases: TGTGCCACCAGCAGAGCCCTCCTTGAATCCCAGCGGGAGTACGAGCAGTACTTC.

Here the CDR3 reads CASSRDRGDDTQYF. CDR3 nucleotide sequence: TGTGCCAGCAGCCGCGACAGGGGGGACGATACGCAGTATTTT. The chain has TRBV7-8 and TRBJ2-3; 9 nucleotides match TRBD1. Germline V gene data show CDR1 as SGHVS and CDR2 as FQNEAQ. Unmatched junction bases numbered 6, after V lost 5 bases and J lost 6 bases. The CDR3 is 14 residues long.

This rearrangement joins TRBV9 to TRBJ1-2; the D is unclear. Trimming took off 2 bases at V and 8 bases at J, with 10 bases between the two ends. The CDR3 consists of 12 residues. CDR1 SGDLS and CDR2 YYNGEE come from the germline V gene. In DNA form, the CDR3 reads TGTGCCAGCAGCGTTGGTACGGCCGGCTACACCTTC. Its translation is CASSVGTAGYTF.

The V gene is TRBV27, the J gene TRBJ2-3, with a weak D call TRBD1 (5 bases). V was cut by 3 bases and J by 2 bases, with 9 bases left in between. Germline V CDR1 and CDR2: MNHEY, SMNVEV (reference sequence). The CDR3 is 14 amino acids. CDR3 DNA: TGTGCCAGCAGTTTCGACAGTTTCACAGATACGCAGTATTTT. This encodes CASSFDSFTDTQYF.

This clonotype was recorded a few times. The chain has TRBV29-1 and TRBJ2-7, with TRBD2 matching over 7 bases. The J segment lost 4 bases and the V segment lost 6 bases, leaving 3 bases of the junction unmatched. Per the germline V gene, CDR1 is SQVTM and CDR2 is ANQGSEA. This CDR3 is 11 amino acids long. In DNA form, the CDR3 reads TGCAGCGTCCACGGGGGGTACGAGCAGTACTTC. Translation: CSVHGGYEQYF.

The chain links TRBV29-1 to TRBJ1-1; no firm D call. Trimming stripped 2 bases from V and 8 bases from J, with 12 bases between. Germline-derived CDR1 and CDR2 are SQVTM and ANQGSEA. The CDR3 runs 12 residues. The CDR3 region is CSVEIPGSEAFF. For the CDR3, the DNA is TGCAGCGTTGAAATACCAGGATCCGAAGCTTTCTTT.

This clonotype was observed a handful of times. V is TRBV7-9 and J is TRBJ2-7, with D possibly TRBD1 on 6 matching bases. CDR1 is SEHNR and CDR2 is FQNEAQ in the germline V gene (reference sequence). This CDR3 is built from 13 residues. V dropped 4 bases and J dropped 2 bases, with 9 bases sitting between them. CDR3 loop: CASSSRGTYEQYF. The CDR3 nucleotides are TGTGCCAGCAGCTCCAGGGGCACCTACGAGCAGTACTTC.

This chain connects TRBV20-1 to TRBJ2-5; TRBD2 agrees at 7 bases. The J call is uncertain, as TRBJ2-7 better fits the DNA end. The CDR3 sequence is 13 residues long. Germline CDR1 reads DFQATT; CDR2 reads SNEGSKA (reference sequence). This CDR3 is CSLPGLTGIEQYF. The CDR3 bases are TGCAGTCTACCGGGACTAACGGGGATCGAGCAGTACTTC.

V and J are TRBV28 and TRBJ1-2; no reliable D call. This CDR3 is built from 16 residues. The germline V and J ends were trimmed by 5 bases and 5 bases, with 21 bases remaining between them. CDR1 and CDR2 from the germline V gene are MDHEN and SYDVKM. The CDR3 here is CASSPPGNPPRYGYTF. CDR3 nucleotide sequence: TGTGCCAGCAGTCCTCCCGGTAATCCCCCTAGGTATGGCTACACCTTC.

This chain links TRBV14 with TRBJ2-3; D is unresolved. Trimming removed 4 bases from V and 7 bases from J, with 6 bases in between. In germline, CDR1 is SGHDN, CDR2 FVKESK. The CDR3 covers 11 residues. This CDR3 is CASSLRNTQYF. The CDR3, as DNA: TGTGCCAGCAGCCTACGGAATACGCAGTATTTT.

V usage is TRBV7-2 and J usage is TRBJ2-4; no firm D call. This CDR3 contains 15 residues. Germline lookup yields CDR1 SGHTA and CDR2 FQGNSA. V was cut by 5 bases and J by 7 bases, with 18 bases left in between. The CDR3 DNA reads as TGTGCCAGCAGCACAGATTCAACCTCGATGAACATTCAGTACTTC. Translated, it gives CASSTDSTSMNIQYF.

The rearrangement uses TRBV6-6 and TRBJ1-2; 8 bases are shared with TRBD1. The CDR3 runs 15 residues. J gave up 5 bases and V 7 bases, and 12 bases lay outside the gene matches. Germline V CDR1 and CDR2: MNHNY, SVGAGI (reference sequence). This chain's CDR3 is CASISGQGLGYGYTF. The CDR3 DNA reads TGTGCCAGCATTTCCGGACAGGGCCTTGGGTATGGCTACACCTTC.

This CDR3 reads CSVEKVEDRGYGYTF. Here the CDR3 DNA reads TGCAGCGTTGAAAAAGTCGAGGACAGGGGATATGGCTACACCTTC. The chain carries TRBV29-1 and TRBJ1-2, with 9 bases aligning to TRBD1. The CDR3 has 15 residues. From germline, CDR1 is SQVTM and CDR2 ANQGSEA. V shed 2 bases, J shed 5 bases, and the junction held 9 bases outside the gene matches.

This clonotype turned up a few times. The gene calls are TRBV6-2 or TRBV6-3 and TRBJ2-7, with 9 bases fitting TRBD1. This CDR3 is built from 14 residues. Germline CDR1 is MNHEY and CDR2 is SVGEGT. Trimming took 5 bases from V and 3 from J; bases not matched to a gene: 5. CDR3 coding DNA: TGTGCCAGCAGTGACCGGGGACAGGGCTACGAGCAGTACTTC. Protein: CASSDRGQGYEQYF.

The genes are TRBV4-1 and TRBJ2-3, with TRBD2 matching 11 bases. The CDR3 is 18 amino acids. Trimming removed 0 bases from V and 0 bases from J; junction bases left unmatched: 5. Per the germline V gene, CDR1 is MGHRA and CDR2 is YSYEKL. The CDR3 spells CASSQDTSGSLSTDTQYF. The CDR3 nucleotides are TGCGCCAGCAGCCAAGATACTAGCGGGAGCCTAAGCACAGATACGCAGTATTTT.

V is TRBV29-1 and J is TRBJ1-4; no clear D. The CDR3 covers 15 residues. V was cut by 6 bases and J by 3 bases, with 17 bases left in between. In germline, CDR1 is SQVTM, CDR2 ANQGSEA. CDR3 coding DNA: TGCAGCGTCGCGTACTTAGGAGCGGCTAATGAAAAACTGTTTTTT. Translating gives CSVAYLGAANEKLFF. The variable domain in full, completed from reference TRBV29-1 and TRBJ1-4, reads SAVISQKPSRDICQRGTSLTIQCQVDSQVTMMFWYRQQPGQSLTLIATANQGSEATYESGFVIDKFPISRPNLTFSTLTVSNMSPEDSSIYLCSVAYLGAANEKLFFGSGTQLSVL.

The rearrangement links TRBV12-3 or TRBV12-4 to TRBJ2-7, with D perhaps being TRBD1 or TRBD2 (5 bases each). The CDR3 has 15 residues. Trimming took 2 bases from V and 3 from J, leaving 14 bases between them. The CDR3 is CASSLRSGGGYEQYF. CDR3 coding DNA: TGTGCCAGCAGTTTAAGAAGTGGGGGTGGCTACGAGCAGTACTTC.

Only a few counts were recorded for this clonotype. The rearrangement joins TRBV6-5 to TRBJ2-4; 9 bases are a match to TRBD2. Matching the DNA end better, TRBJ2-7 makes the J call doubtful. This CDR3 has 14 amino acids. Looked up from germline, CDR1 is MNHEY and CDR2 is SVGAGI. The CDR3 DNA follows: TGTGCCAGCAAAAAGGGCGGGGGGGCCTCCGAGCAGTACTTC. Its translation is CASKKGGGASEQYF.

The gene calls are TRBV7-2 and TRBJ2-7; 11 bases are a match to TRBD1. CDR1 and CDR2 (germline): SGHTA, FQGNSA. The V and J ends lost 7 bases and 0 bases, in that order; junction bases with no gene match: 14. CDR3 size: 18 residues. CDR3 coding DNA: TGTGCCAGCAACCCTAGTCGGACAGGGGGCTGGAGCTCCTACGAGCAGTACTTC. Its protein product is CASNPSRTGGWSSYEQYF.

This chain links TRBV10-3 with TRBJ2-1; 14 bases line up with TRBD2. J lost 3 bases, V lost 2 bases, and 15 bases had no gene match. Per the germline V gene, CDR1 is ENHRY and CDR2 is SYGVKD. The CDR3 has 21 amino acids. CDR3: CAISEPGTSGGRRGLYNEQFF. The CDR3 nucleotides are TGTGCCATCAGTGAGCCCGGGACTAGCGGGGGTAGGCGGGGACTCTACAATGAGCAGTTCTTC.

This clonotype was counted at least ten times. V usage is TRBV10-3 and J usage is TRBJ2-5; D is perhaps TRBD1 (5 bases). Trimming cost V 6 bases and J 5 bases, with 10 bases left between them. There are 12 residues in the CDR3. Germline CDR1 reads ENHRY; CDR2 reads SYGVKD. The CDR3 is CAISQGSETQYF. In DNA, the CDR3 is TGTGCCATCAGCCAGGGATCGGAGACCCAGTACTTC.

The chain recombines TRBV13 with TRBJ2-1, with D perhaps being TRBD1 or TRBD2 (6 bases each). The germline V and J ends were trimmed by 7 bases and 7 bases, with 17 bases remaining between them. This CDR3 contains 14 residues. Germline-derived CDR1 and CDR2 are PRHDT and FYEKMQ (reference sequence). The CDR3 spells CASNPRGDGNEQFF. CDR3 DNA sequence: TGTGCCAGCAACCCTAGGGGGGACGGGAATGAGCAGTTCTTC.

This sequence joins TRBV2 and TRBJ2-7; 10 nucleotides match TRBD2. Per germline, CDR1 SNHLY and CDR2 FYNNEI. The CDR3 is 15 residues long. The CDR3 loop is CASEDVSGGGYEQYF. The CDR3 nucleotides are TGTGCTTCAGAGGATGTAAGCGGGGGGGGCTACGAGCAGTACTTC. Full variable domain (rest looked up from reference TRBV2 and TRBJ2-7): EPEVTQTPSHQVTQMGQEVILRCVPISNHLYFYWYRQILGQKVEFLVSFYNNEISEKSEIFDDQFSVERPDGSNFTLKIRSTKLEDSAMYFCASEDVSGGGYEQYFGPGTRLTVT.

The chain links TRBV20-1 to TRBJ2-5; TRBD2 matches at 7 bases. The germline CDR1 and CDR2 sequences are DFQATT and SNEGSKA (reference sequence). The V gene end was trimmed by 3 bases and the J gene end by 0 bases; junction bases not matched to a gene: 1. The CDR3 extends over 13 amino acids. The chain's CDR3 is CSARGGYQETQYF. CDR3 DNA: TGCAGTGCTAGGGGGGGGTACCAAGAGACCCAGTACTTC.

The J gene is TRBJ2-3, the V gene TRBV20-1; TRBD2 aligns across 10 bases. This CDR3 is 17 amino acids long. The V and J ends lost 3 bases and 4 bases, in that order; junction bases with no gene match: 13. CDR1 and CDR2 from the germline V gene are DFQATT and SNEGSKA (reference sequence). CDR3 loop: CSASAPIGSGGADTQYF. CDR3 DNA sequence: TGCAGTGCTAGCGCACCCATAGGAAGCGGGGGGGCAGATACGCAGTATTTT.

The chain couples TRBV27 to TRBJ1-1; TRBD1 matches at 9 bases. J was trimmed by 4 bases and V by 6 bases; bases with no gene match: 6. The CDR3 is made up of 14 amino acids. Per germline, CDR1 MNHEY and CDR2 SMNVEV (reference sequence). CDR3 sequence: CASRMGQGGTEAFF. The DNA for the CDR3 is TGTGCCAGCAGGATGGGACAGGGAGGCACTGAAGCTTTCTTT.